This TCR beta chain is drawn from a study of beta chain features in type 1 diabetes (dated 2018 in TCRdb). About the investigation overall: Patients and healthy donors did not differ in mean age, gender distribution, total cell number or subset yield. A total of 90 million to 140 million sorted cells were examined across all samples, and RNA yield correlated strongly with the number of cells per subset. In the study, recently diagnosed type 1 diabetes patients and matched healthy donors were compared on the TCRB repertoires of their sorted circulating CD4+ T cell subsets. Whereas all 30 or so donors provided naive and central memory subsets, regulatory and stem cell-like memory subsets were isolated from just 8 patients and about 8 healthy donors.

The entire amount of isolated RNA was reverse transcribed using the High Capacity cDNA Reverse Transcription Kit, so the sequenced TCRB transcripts were expressed ones. Deep immunoSEQ sequencing was applied to naive, central memory and regulatory T cell samples, giving an average of around 3.8 million total reads per sample. Sorted cells were lysed in RLT buffer, and RNA was extracted using DNase-treated RNeasy Micro or Mini kits according to cell number. Each cell subset was processed on its own to prevent cross-contamination, while patient and healthy donor samples were processed together. The immunoSEQ multiplex PCR was used to amplify TCRB sequences from cDNA, generating 87-bp fragments that spanned the CDR3 region. Sequencing of the amplicons was done on the Illumina HiSeq platform. In the source study's methods: Synthetic template baselines were used to correct PCR bias computationally, reads within Hamming distance 2 were collapsed, and singletons that could not be merged were discarded. Reads were aligned to IMGT to assign V, D and J genes, CDR3 length, and insertions or deletions at six rearrangement sites. Clonotype counts were normalized to sorted cell number within each subset before computing true diversity and Gini coefficients with the tcR R package. The overlap coefficient, calculated on TCRB nucleotide sequences, was used to measure repertoire sharing. Out-of-frame TCRB sequences from naive cells were analyzed to stand in for the pre-selection repertoire. Sourced from immuneACCESS, this table was stored by TCRdb with only in-frame sequences that have V and J called. A share of the clones is absent; for the studies checked, an unresolved V gene accounts for under half, and the remainder has no known explanation. From that table come the V and J calls and clone size; the DNA was used to work out D and trimming. For this sample the table gives under 850,000 clones, of which 10% to 15% were detected only once. The ten largest clones capture approximately 0.022% of the sample.

From each donor, a single peripheral blood sample of 90 to 150 mL on average was drawn into heparinised tubes. Naive, central memory, regulatory and stem cell-like memory CD4+ T cells were sorted on a BD FACSAria II using a panel including CD45RO, CCR7, CD25, CD127, CD95 and CD27. Every sorted population had a purity above 95%. Right away, PBMCs were isolated by Lymphoprep density gradient centrifugation and were stained directly, with no culture step. To minimize batch effects, samples were stained and sorted in pairs, one healthy donor with one patient per experiment. Broad study findings and their caveats: The naive, central memory and regulatory TCRB repertoires appeared to resemble one another more closely among patients than among healthy donors. At VDJ recombination sites, type 1 diabetes patients had fewer insertions and more deleted nucleotides, which implies abnormalities in thymic rearrangement. PCR might favor shorter templates, but patient and control samples were amplified and corrected together, so any skew would affect both groups equally. Because the HLA sub-analyses included only small numbers of individuals, any influence of HLA type on TCRB rearrangement was left unresolved. Because cDNA was sequenced instead of genomic DNA, activated cells with high expression could be over-represented, although the groups did not differ in activation or CD3 levels. In all four CD4+ subsets, TCRB CDR3 length was moderately but significantly shorter in type 1 diabetes patients.

From its cysteine to its phenylalanine, the CDR3 spans 14 amino acids. The sequence is cut down to CDR3 DNA, 42 bases in frame from base 1. For this chain, trimming is 9 bases at the V end and 2 bases at the J end, and the number of junction bases without a gene match is 8. Based on the germline V gene (reference sequence), the CDR1 and CDR2 sequences are LNHDA and SQIVND. The sample holds a few counts of this clone. Its specific antigen is unknown. Base qualities are missing; no much larger clone stands one base away. The clonotype comes from a man aged 18 to 35 with type 1 diabetes. Sequencing input: naive CD4+ T cells from blood. The cell subset or site label for this specimen denotes: true naive CD4+ T cells. The chain is encoded by TRBV19 joined to TRBJ2-7, and TRBD1 aligns with 9 junction nucleotides. The CDR3 protein sequence reads: CARTAGTGPYEQYF. The DNA sequence reads TGTGCCAGAACAGCCGGGACAGGGCCCTACGAGCAGTACTTC.